These T cell receptor beta chains were read from a single sample in a study of vaccination and CD4 T cells after COVID-19. The antigens of these receptors remain unknown. TCRdb redid the calling of the PCR reads with MiXCR, one entry per CDR3 protein. The table lists around 16,000 distinct CDR3 sequences, less than 40% of them singletons. The material was CD4+ T cells from blood, cultured in vitro, obtained before SARS-CoV-2 vaccination. These receptors originate from a human donor who received a COVID-19 vaccine. CDR3s include the opening cysteine and the closing phenylalanine or tryptophan. D genes are given only for firm matches. Not every row has a clone size; where given, it reads once, few, many or a size class.

>TRBD2|TRBV2|-|17|TRBJ2-3
TGCGCCAGCAGCCACGAGGGACTAGCGGCTTACACAGATACGCAGTATTTT
CASSHEGLAAYTDTQYF
>TRBD1|TRBV23-1|-|18|TRBJ1-5
TGCGCCAGCAGTCGGCCGGAAATTGGGACAGTTAGCAATCAGCCCCAGCATTTT
CASSRPEIGTVSNQPQHF
>TRBD1|TRBV7-2|-|13|TRBJ1-2
TGTGCCAGCAGCTTGGGACAGAACTATGGCTACACCTTC
CASSLGQNYGYTF
>-|TRBV21-1|-|16|TRBJ2-7
TGTGCCAGCAGCCAAGCCAGGGCAGCCCTAAACTACGAGCAGTACTTC
CASSQARAALNYEQYF
>-|TRBV2|-|15|TRBJ2-3
TGTGCCAGCAGTGTTGTGGCTCCTTCGACAGATACGCAGTATTTT
CASSVVAPSTDTQYF
>-|TRBV6-5|few|16|TRBJ1-6
TGTGCCAGCAGTTACGCTCGGTTAGATATGAATTCACCCCTCCACTTT
CASSYARLDMNSPLHF
>TRBD1|TRBV9|-|17|TRBJ2-3
TGTGCCAGCAGCGTAGCTACTGGACAGGGAGGCACAGATACGCAGTATTTT
CASSVATGQGGTDTQYF
>-|TRBV11-3|few|15|TRBJ2-3
TGTGCCAGCAGCTTACGCGTAGGCCCCACAGATACGCAGTATTTT
CASSLRVGPTDTQYF
>-|TRBV9|-|16|TRBJ1-2
TGTGCCAGCAGCGTAGCTACGGGTGGAATCAACTATGGCTACACCTTC
CASSVATGGINYGYTF
>-|TRBV5-1|-|15|TRBJ2-3
TGCGCCAGCAGCTTGGCTGTCAGATACACAGATACGCAGTATTTT
CASSLAVRYTDTQYF
>-|TRBV23-1|-|17|TRBJ1-3
TGCGCCAGCAGTCAGGGGAAAATGCAGTACTCTGGAAACACCATATATTTT
CASSQGKMQYSGNTIYF
>TRBD2|TRBV12-3/TRBV12-4|few|15|TRBJ2-5
TGTGCCAGCAGACCGACTAGCGGGGGGGAAGAGACCCAGTACTTC
CASRPTSGGEETQYF
>TRBD1|TRBV20-1|few|16|TRBJ1-1
TGCAGTGCTAAACCGGGACAGGGGATTATGAACACTGAAGCTTTCTTT
CSAKPGQGIMNTEAFF
>TRBD1|TRBV12-3/TRBV12-4|few|18|TRBJ2-5
TGTGCCAGCAGTTTCGGGAGGACACTCGACAGGGGGCGAGAGACCCAGTACTTC
CASSFGRTLDRGRETQYF
>-|TRBV6-5|-|15|TRBJ2-3
TGTGCCAGCAGTTACACCACGGGGTTCACAGATACGCAGTATTTT
CASSYTTGFTDTQYF
>-|TRBV20-1|-|12|TRBJ2-1
TGCAGTGCAGTAGTTTTGGGCTATGAGCAGTTCTTC
CSAVVLGYEQFF
>-|TRBV7-2|few|13|TRBJ1-5
TGTGCCAGCAGCTGGTTAATAAATCAGCCCCAGCATTTT
CASSWLINQPQHF
>TRBD2|TRBV7-8|-|13|TRBJ2-1
TGTGCCAGCAGCTTAGCTAGCGGGGGGGCCCAGTTCTTC
CASSLASGGAQFF
>-|TRBV27|-|12|TRBJ2-5
TGTGCCAGCAGTATCCGGGGGGAGACCCAGTACTTC
CASSIRGETQYF
>TRBD1|TRBV2|few|15|TRBJ1-4
TGTGCCAGCAGTGTATCGGACAGGGGAAGCGAAAAACTGTTTTTT
CASSVSDRGSEKLFF
>-|TRBV7-6|few|13|TRBJ1-1
TGTGCCAGCAGTGCAGGGAAACAGACTGAAGCTTTCTTT
CASSAGKQTEAFF
>-|TRBV6-5|few|21|TRBJ2-7
TGTGCCAGCAGTTACTCAAGGGGGACAGGGCTAGCGGGGCACAGCTCCTACGAGCAGTACTTC
CASSYSRGTGLAGHSSYEQYF
>TRBD1|TRBV10-2|-|15|TRBJ1-5
TGCGCCAGCAGGGACAGGGGGCCAAGCAATCAGCCCCAGCATTTT
CASRDRGPSNQPQHF
>-|TRBV6-1|-|12|TRBJ1-1
TGTGCCGGCGGACGGACGAACACTGAAGCTTTCTTT
CAGGRTNTEAFF
>-|TRBV7-8|few|11|TRBJ2-5
TGTGCCAGCAGCCCCGCCCGGACCCAGTACTTC
CASSPARTQYF
>-|TRBV6-2/TRBV6-3|-|14|TRBJ1-2
TGTGCCAGCATCTCGGCAGTAGCTAACTATGGCTACACCTTC
CASISAVANYGYTF
>-|TRBV5-5|-|12|TRBJ1-6
TGTGCCAGCAGCTTGGAGAATTCACCCCTCCACTTT
CASSLENSPLHF
>-|TRBV21-1|few|15|TRBJ1-3
TGTGCCAGCACCTCTGGAGATAGCTCTGGAAACACCATATATTTT
CASTSGDSSGNTIYF
>-|TRBV20-1|few|13|TRBJ1-3
TGCAGTGCTATTACAGGGCCTGGAAACACCATATATTTT
CSAITGPGNTIYF
>-|TRBV25-1|-|18|TRBJ2-5
TGTGCCAGCAGTGAACCTCCGGTACCGCCACGCAGGGGAGAGACCCAGTACTTC
CASSEPPVPPRRGETQYF
>-|TRBV7-9|few|14|TRBJ2-7
TGTGCCAGCAGCTTAGCGGAAGGGCGATTCGAGCAGTACTTC
CASSLAEGRFEQYF
>-|TRBV20-1|few|15|TRBJ2-3
TGCAGTGCTAGAGATGGGGGGGCCAACACAGATACGCAGTATTTT
CSARDGGANTDTQYF
>-|TRBV7-2|-|14|TRBJ1-2
TGTGCCAGCAGCTTAGAGGGTGCCAACTATGGCTACACCTTC
CASSLEGANYGYTF
>-|TRBV27|-|12|TRBJ2-3
TGTGCCAGCAGTTGGGGACACGGGGCGCAGTATTTT
CASSWGHGAQYF
>TRBD2|TRBV20-1|-|15|TRBJ2-3
TGCAGTGCTAGACCGGGACTAGGGTTCACAGATACGCAGTATTTT
CSARPGLGFTDTQYF
>-|TRBV24-1|few|12|TRBJ1-2
TGTGCCACCAATTCAGAAACCTATGGCTACACCTTC
CATNSETYGYTF
>TRBD2|TRBV5-1|-|19|TRBJ2-1
TGCGCCAGCAGCTTGGGGCTAGCGGGGGGCCAGAGCTCCTACAATGAGCAGTTCTTC
CASSLGLAGGQSSYNEQFF
>-|TRBV6-1|-|14|TRBJ1-4
TGTGCCAGCAGTCAAGGAGGGATCAATGAAAAACTGTTTTTT
CASSQGGINEKLFF
>TRBD1|TRBV7-2|-|14|TRBJ2-3
TGTGCCAGCAGCCTACGACAGGGATCAAATACGCAGTATTTT
CASSLRQGSNTQYF
>-|TRBV24-1|-|13|TRBJ2-7
TGTGCCACCAGTGATCGGGACCCCTACGAGCAGTACTTC
CATSDRDPYEQYF
>TRBD2|TRBV7-3|once|14|TRBJ2-7
TGTGCCAGCAGCCCGGGGGTCTCGGGAGGGGAGCAGTACTTC
CASSPGVSGGEQYF
>TRBD1|TRBV2|-|15|TRBJ2-2
TGTGCCAGCAGTGCTTCTACAGGGGGCCCCGGGGAGCTGTTTTTT
CASSASTGGPGELFF
>-|TRBV30|-|15|TRBJ2-2
TGTGCCTGGAGGCCTGGGACGGCGAACACCGGGGAGCTGTTTTTT
CAWRPGTANTGELFF
>TRBD2|TRBV30|few|15|TRBJ2-3
TGTGCCTGGAGTGTAGGGGGACTAGCGAAAGATACGCAGTATTTT
CAWSVGGLAKDTQYF
>TRBD2|TRBV7-2|-|17|TRBJ2-7
TGTGCCAGCAGTTTACGACCCGGACTAGCGGAGACCTACGAGCAGTACTTC
CASSLRPGLAETYEQYF
>-|TRBV7-2|-|14|TRBJ1-2
TGTGCCAGCAGCTCCCCCCAGGGTCTATATGGCTACACCTTC
CASSSPQGLYGYTF